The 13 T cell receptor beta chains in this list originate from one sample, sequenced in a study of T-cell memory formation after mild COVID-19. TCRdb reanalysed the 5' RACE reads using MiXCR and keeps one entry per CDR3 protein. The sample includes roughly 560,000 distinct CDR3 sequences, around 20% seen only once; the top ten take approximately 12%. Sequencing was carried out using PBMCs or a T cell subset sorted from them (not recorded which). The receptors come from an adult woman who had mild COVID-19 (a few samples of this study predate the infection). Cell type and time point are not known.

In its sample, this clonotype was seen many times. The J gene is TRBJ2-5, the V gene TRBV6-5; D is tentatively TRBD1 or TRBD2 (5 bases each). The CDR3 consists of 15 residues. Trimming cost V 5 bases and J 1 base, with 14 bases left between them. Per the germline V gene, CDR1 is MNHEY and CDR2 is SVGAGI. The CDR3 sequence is CASSPPGRPQETQYF. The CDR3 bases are TGTGCCAGCAGTCCCCCGGGACGCCCCCAAGAGACCCAGTACTTC.

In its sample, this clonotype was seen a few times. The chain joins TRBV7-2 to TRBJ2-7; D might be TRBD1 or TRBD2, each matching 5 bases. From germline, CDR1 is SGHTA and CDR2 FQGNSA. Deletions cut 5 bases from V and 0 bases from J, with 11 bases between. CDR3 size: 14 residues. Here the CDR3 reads CASSKGRSSYEQYF. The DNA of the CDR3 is TGTGCCAGCAGCAAGGGACGGAGCTCCTACGAGCAGTACTTC. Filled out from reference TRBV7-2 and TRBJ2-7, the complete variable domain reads GAGVSQSPSNKVTEKGKDVELRCDPISGHTALYWYRQSLGQGLEFLIYFQGNSAPDKSGLPSDRFSAERTGGSVSTLTIQRTQQEDSAVYLCASSKGRSSYEQYFGPGTRLTVT.

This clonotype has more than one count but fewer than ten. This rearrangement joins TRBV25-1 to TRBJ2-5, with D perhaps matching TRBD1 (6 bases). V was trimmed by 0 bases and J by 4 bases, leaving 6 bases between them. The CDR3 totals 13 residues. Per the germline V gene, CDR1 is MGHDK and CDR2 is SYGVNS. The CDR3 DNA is TGTGCCAGCAGTGAATACAGGGGAGAGACCCAGTACTTC. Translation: CASSEYRGETQYF.

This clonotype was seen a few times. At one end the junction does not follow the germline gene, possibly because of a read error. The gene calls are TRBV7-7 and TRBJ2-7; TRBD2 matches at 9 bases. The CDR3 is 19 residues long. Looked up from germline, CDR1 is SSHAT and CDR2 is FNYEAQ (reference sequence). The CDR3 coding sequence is TGTGCTAGCAGCTTAAGCGCCAAGGAGCGGGAGGACGCCCGGTACGAGCAGTACTTC. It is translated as CASSLSAKEREDARYEQYF.

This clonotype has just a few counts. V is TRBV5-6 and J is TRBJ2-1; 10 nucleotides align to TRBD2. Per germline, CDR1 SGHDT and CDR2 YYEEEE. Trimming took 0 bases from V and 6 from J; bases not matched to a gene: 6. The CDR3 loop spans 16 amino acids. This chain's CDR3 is CASSLDPLAGANEQFF. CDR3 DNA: TGTGCCAGCAGCTTGGATCCCCTAGCGGGAGCCAATGAGCAGTTCTTC.

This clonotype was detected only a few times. CDR3 sequence (DNA): TGCAGCGTGAGGCCGACAGGGGGCAGGGAGACCCAGTACTTC. Its translation is CSVRPTGGRETQYF. V is TRBV29-1 and J is TRBJ2-5, with 10 positions matching TRBD1. From germline, CDR1 is SQVTM and CDR2 ANQGSEA. The CDR3 runs 14 residues. Trimming at V came to 6 bases and at J to 5 bases, leaving 9 bases not matched to a gene.

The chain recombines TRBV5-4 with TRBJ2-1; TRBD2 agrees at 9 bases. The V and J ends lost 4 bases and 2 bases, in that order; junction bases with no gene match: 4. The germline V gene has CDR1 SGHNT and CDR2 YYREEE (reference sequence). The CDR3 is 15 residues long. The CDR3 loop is CASSATSGPYNEQFF. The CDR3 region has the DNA TGTGCCAGCAGCGCCACTAGCGGGCCCTACAATGAGCAGTTCTTC.

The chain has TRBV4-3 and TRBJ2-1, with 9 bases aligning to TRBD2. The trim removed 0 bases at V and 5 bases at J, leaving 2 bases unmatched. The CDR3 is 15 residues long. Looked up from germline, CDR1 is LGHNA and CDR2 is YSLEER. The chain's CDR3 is CASSQDSGRHNEQFF. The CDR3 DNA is TGCGCCAGCAGCCAAGATAGCGGGAGACACAATGAGCAGTTCTTC.

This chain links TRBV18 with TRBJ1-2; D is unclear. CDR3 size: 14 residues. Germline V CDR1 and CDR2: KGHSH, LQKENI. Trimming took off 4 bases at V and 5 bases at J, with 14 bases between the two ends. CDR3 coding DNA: TGTGCCAGCTCACTCGACTCCCGACTTTATGGCTACACCTTC. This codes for CASSLDSRLYGYTF.

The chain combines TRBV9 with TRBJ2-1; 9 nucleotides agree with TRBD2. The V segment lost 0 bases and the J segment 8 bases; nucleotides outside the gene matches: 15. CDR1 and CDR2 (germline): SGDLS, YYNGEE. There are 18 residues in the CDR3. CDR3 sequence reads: CASSVDIQRGVSTHEQFF. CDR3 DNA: TGTGCCAGCAGCGTAGATATTCAGCGGGGGGTATCTACACATGAGCAGTTCTTC. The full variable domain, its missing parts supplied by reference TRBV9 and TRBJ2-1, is DSGVTQTPKHLITATGQRVTLRCSPRSGDLSVYWYQQSLDQGLQFLIQYYNGEERAKGNILERFSAQQFPDLHSELNLSSLELGDSALYFCASSVDIQRGVSTHEQFFGPGTRLTVL.

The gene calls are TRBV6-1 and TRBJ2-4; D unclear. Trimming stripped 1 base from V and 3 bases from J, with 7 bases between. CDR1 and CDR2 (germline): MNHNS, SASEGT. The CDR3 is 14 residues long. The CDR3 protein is CASSEGVGKNIQYF. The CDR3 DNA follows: TGTGCCAGCAGTGAAGGGGTAGGCAAAAACATTCAGTACTTC.

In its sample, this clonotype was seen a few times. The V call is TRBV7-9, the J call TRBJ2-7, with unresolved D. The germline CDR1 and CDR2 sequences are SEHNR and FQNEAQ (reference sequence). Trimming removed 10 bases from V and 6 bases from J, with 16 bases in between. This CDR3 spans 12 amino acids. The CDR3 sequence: CAISTGVLEQYF. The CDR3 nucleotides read TGTGCCATCTCGACTGGAGTTCTCGAGCAGTACTTC.

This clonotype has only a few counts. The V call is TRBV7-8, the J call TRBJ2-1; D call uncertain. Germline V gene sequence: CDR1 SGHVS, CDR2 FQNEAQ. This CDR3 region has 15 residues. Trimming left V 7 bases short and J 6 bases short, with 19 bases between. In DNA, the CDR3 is TGTGCCAGCATCCCGGACGCGTGGACGGTCAATGAGCAGTTCTTC. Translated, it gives CASIPDAWTVNEQFF.